This entry lists 3 T cell receptor beta chains sequenced from one sample in a study of blood T cell repertoires in COVID-19. The assay was immunoSEQ multiplex PCR, and TCRdb's table has in-frame clones only and misses some. This table holds some 120,000 clones, less than 90% found once. The sequenced sample consisted of peripheral blood. These receptors were taken from a man aged 30-40 years with acute or convalescent COVID-19.

The chain links TRBV5-5 to TRBJ1-2, with 8 nucleotides matching TRBD1. The germline V gene encodes CDR1 SGHKS and CDR2 YYEKEE (reference sequence). This CDR3 has 15 residues. With V trimmed by 0 bases and J by 8 bases, 9 bases remained unmatched. The CDR3 DNA is TGTGCCAGCAGCTTGGGTCAGGGGGCTTCCTACGGCTACACCTTC. Protein product: CASSLGQGASYGYTF.

This chain uses TRBV2 with TRBJ2-5; TRBD1 matches at 9 bases. J was trimmed by 5 bases and V by 6 bases; bases with no gene match: 10. The CDR3 loop spans 15 amino acids. Looked up from germline, CDR1 is SNHLY and CDR2 is FYNNEI. The CDR3 coding sequence is TGTGCCAGCAGCCCGGGACAGGGTCCCTGGGAGACCCAGTACTTC. Encoded protein: CASSPGQGPWETQYF. Full variable domain (remainder filled in from reference TRBV2 and TRBJ2-5): EPEVTQTPSHQVTQMGQEVILRCVPISNHLYFYWYRQILGQKVEFLVSFYNNEISEKSEIFDDQFSVERPDGSNFTLKIRSTKLEDSAMYFCASSPGQGPWETQYFGPGTRLLVL.

J is TRBJ2-7 and V is TRBV5-5; D is ambiguous. The CDR3 sequence is 13 residues long. V lost 2 bases and J 2 bases, leaving 8 bases between the germline ends. Looked up from germline, CDR1 is SGHKS and CDR2 is YYEKEE (reference sequence). The CDR3 is CASSFHGAYEQYF. The CDR3 DNA reads TGTGCCAGCAGCTTTCACGGAGCCTACGAGCAGTACTTC.